A single sample is the source of the 5 T cell receptor beta chains below, sequenced in a study of Graves' ophthalmopathy and Graves' hyperthyroidism. Transcripts of RNA were the source for amplifying TCR beta CDR3 regions. Following a first-round RT-PCR that used HTBI primers, a second-round multiplex PCR was carried out. TCRdb reprocessed the multiplex PCR reads via MiXCR and lists one record per CDR3 protein. The sample holds 300,000 to 500,000 distinct CDR3 sequences, 15% seen once. Sequenced material: peripheral blood. Receptor source: a woman aged 18 to 35 with stable Graves' hyperthyroidism.

This rearrangement joins TRBV28 to TRBJ1-2, with 9 bases matching TRBD1. CDR1 is MDHEN and CDR2 is SYDVKM in the germline V gene. This CDR3 is 14 amino acids long. The V and J ends lost 5 bases and 8 bases, in that order; junction bases with no gene match: 9. CDR3 sequence reads: CASSTLQGAGGYTF. In DNA form, the CDR3 reads TGTGCCAGCAGTACACTACAGGGGGCAGGGGGCTACACCTTC.

About this clonotype: A much larger clone differs from this one at a single base, so this may be a read error. The chain uses TRBV7-2 and TRBJ2-5; D remains ambiguous. This CDR3 spans 12 amino acids. The germline V gene has CDR1 SGHTA and CDR2 FQGNSA. The DNA of the CDR3 is TGTGCCAGCAGCTCAAACGTGGAGACCAAGTACTTC. Its protein is CASSSNVETKYF.

This clonotype was observed many times. The chain carries TRBV7-9 and TRBJ1-2; TRBD1 might be the D (5 bases). The CDR3 spans 13 residues. With 6 bases removed from V and 4 bases from J, the gap between germline ends came to 12 bases. Per the germline V gene, CDR1 is SEHNR and CDR2 is FQNEAQ (reference sequence). CDR3 DNA sequence: TGTGCCAGCAGACCCGGACACCGCTATGGCTACACCTTC. It yields the protein CASRPGHRYGYTF. Complete variable domain (other parts from reference TRBV7-9 and TRBJ1-2): DTGVSQNPRHKITKRGQNVTFRCDPISEHNRLYWYRQTLGQGPEFLTYFQNEAQLEKSRLLSDRFSAERPKGSFSTLEIQRTEQGDSAMYLCASRPGHRYGYTFGSGTRLTVV.

This clonotype was seen repeatedly, ten times or more. This sequence joins TRBV20-1 and TRBJ2-7; 11 bases are shared with TRBD1. The length of the CDR3 is 13 residues. Germline V lookup: CDR1 DFQATT, CDR2 SNEGSKA (reference sequence). Unmatched junction bases numbered 6, after V lost 7 bases and J lost 4 bases. CDR3 region: CSVGTGGTYEQYF. CDR3 nucleotides: TGCAGTGTCGGGACAGGGGGAACGTACGAGCAGTACTTC.

V and J are TRBV2 and TRBJ2-5, with 10 bases aligning to TRBD1. CDR3 size: 14 residues. Germline assignment: CDR1 SNHLY and CDR2 FYNNEI. V dropped 5 bases and J dropped 5; count of bases not matched to a gene: 5. The CDR3: CASSRDRGSETQYF. The CDR3 DNA reads TGTGCCAGCAGTCGGGACAGGGGATCCGAGACCCAGTACTTC.